The sequence of this TCR beta chain was determined in a study of cytomegalovirus exposure and HLA in healthy donors. Points from the study as a whole: A likely sequencing artifact accounted for one observed cluster of highly shared sequence variants. The availability of immune exposure information extended only to CMV serostatus.

PCR used 60 Vbeta primers and 13 Jbeta primers. Sequencing used immunoSEQ multiplex PCR; TCRdb keeps in-frame clones, though not all of them. The data show approximately 190,000 clones, roughly 68% seen once. Germline CDR1 is SGDLS and CDR2 is YYNGEE. V dropped 4 bases and J dropped 6 bases, with 19 bases sitting between them. The length of the CDR3 is 16 residues. This clone appeared a few times. The antigen is not known. Material: PBMCs. The J gene is TRBJ2-2, the V gene TRBV9; D is possibly TRBD1 (5 bases). The origin of this receptor is a middle-aged man in good health and CMV-seropositive. Here the CDR3 reads CASSPQDTSGPGELFF. In nucleotides, the CDR3 is TGTGCCAGCAGCCCCCAGGACACGAGTGGACCCGGGGAGCTGTTTTTT.